Each of the 3 T cell receptor beta chains below was sequenced from the same sample in a study of blood T cell repertoires in COVID-19. Produced via immunoSEQ multiplex PCR; TCRdb's table is partial and in-frame only. The table shows roughly 300,000 clones, with 86% occurring only once. The specimen sequenced was peripheral blood. All receptors derive from a woman between 50 and 59 years old with acute or convalescent COVID-19.

The chain is built from TRBV4-1 and TRBJ2-1, with TRBD2 matching 7 bases. The CDR3 covers 16 residues. V lost 0 bases and J lost 4; bases outside the gene matches: 6. Germline CDR1 reads MGHRA; CDR2 reads YSYEKL. The CDR3 region has the DNA TGCGCCAGCAGCCAAGAAGCTAGCGGCACGTACAATGAGCAGTTCTTC. Protein: CASSQEASGTYNEQFF.

The rearrangement joins TRBV18 to TRBJ2-7, with 8 nucleotides matching TRBD1. The CDR3 consists of 14 residues. Unmatched junction bases numbered 7, after V lost 4 bases and J lost 5 bases. Germline V gene data show CDR1 as KGHSH and CDR2 as LQKENI. As DNA, the CDR3 is TGTGCCAGCTCACTCAGGACAGGGACTGACGAGCAGTACTTC. It translates to CASSLRTGTDEQYF.

The chain couples TRBV5-1 to TRBJ2-7; 8 nucleotides line up with TRBD1. Germline V lookup: CDR1 SGHRS, CDR2 YFSETQ. Trimming took 1 base from V and 7 from J; bases not matched to a gene: 7. This CDR3 spans 14 amino acids. The CDR3 region is CASSLQGASKEQYF. CDR3 DNA: TGCGCCAGCAGCTTGCAGGGGGCCTCTAAGGAGCAGTACTTC.